The rows below give T cell receptor beta chains drawn from one sample of a study of T-cell reconstitution after alpha-beta-depleted transplantation in children. TCRdb recomputed calls from the PCR reads with MiXCR, one row per CDR3 protein. The data contain about 170,000 distinct CDR3 sequences, roughly 11% of them singletons. This specimen was PBMCs, taken before TCRalphabeta/CD19-depleted stem cell transplant. The receptors originated from a boy younger than 10 with acute myeloid leukemia, due to receive a stem cell transplant. The CDR3 runs from the conserved cysteine through the conserved F or W. A D gene is named only where the DNA matches it firmly. Clone size is given for some rows only: seen once, a few or many times, or a class if the clone is expanded.

D	V	size	J	DNA	CDR3
-	TRBV6-6	many	TRBJ1-1	TGTGCCGGCTCGGAACATGGGAACACTGAAGCTTTCTTT	CAGSEHGNTEAFF
-	TRBV7-2	many	TRBJ1-5	TGTGCCAGCAGTCCCGGGAGGAGCAATCAGCCCCAGCATTTT	CASSPGRSNQPQHF
-	TRBV5-1	many	TRBJ2-3	TGCGCCAGCAGCTTGTCGGACTCCCCAGATACGCAGTATTTT	CASSLSDSPDTQYF
-	TRBV4-1	many	TRBJ1-1	TGCGCCAGCAGCCAAGATGCGGGGGCGGGGGGCCGAGGGGCTGAAGCTTTCTTT	CASSQDAGAGGRGAEAFF
TRBD2	TRBV4-1	many	TRBJ2-7	TGCGCCAGCAGCCAAGGGCTAGCGGAGACCTACGAGCAGTACTTC	CASSQGLAETYEQYF
-	TRBV6-1	many	TRBJ2-2	TGTGCCAGCAGTGGCCCCATGTACACCGGGGAGCTGTTTTTT	CASSGPMYTGELFF
TRBD2	TRBV11-2	-	TRBJ2-2	TGTGCCAGCAGCTTAGGACCGCGGGGGGCGCCGGGCACCGGGGAGCTGTTTTTT	CASSLGPRGAPGTGELFF
-	TRBV29-1	many	TRBJ2-6	TGCAGCGTTTCTGGGGCCAACGTCCTGACTTTC	CSVSGANVLTF
TRBD2	TRBV20-1	many	TRBJ2-1	TGCAGTGCGACTACTAGCGGATCTACGTTCAATGAGCAGTTCTTC	CSATTSGSTFNEQFF
TRBD1	TRBV12-3/TRBV12-4	many	TRBJ1-5	TGTGCCAGCAGTTTCGGGCAGGGGGATTATCAGCCCCAGCATTTT	CASSFGQGDYQPQHF
TRBD2	TRBV7-6	many	TRBJ2-1	TGTGCCAGCAGCTTAAGTCGGCTAGCGGGAGGGAGCTCCTACAATGAGCAGTTCTTC	CASSLSRLAGGSSYNEQFF
TRBD2	TRBV20-1	many	TRBJ2-2	TGCAGTGCTAGATCCGGGACTAGCGGGAACACCGGGGAGCTGTTTTTT	CSARSGTSGNTGELFF